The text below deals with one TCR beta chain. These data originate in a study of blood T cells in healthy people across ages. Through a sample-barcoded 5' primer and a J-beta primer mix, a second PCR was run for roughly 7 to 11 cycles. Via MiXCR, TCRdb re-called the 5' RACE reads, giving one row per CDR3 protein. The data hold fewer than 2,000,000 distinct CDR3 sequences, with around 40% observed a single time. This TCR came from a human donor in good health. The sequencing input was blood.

CDR3 in DNA: TGTGCCAGCAGCCCCCCCGGGGGCAACTACAATGAGCAGTTCTTC. Encoded protein: CASSPPGGNYNEQFF. The chain recombines TRBV3-1 with TRBJ2-1, with D perhaps matching TRBD1 or TRBD2 (6 bases each). Trimming left V 4 bases short and J 3 bases short, with 13 bases between. This CDR3 has 15 residues. Looked up from germline, CDR1 is LGHDT and CDR2 is YNNKEL (reference sequence).